This T cell receptor beta chain was captured in a study of radiation and T cells in renal cell carcinoma. The study, taken as a whole, reports: From baseline, blood top tumor clonotypes peaked at 2 weeks post-radiation.

The time point is: blood 4 weeks post-SBRT, at nephrectomy. The treatment here: 15 Gy SBRT to primary tumor, nephrectomy 4 weeks later. This renal cell carcinoma was of the clear cell type. Concerning this clone: The antigen is unknown. This sample includes further DNA sequences coding for the same CDR3.

Trimming took off 3 bases at V and 5 bases at J, with 4 bases between the two ends. The CDR3 is 11 amino acids. Germline values: CDR1 SEHNR, CDR2 FQNEAQ (reference sequence). Here immunoSEQ multiplex PCR was the method, and the copy in TCRdb shows in-frame clones only, minus some. The table shows approximately 170,000 clones, with less than 90% occurring only once. Sequencing was performed on blood, taken from a patient whose treatment included radiotherapy and nephrectomy. This clonotype was sampled from a woman in her forties or fifties with renal cell carcinoma. The rearrangement links TRBV7-9 to TRBJ2-5; no reliable D call. Written as DNA, the CDR3 is TGTGCCAGCAGCTTTAGTGAGACCCAGTACTTC. It translates to CASSFSETQYF.